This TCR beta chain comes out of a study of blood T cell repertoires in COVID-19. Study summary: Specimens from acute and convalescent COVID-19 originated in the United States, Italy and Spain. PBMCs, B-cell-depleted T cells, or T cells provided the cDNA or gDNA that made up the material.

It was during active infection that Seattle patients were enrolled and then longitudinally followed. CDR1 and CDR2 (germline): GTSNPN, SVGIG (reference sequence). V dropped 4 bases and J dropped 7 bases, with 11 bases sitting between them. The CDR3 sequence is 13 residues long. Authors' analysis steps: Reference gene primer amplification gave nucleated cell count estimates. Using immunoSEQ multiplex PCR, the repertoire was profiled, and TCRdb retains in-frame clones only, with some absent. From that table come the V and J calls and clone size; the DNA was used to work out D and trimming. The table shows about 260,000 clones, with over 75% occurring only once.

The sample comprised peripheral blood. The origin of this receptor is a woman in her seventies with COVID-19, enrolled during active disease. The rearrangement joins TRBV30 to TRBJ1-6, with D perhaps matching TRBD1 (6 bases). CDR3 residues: CAWMSDRNSPLHF. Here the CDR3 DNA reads TGTGCCTGGATGTCGGACAGAAATTCACCCCTCCACTTT.